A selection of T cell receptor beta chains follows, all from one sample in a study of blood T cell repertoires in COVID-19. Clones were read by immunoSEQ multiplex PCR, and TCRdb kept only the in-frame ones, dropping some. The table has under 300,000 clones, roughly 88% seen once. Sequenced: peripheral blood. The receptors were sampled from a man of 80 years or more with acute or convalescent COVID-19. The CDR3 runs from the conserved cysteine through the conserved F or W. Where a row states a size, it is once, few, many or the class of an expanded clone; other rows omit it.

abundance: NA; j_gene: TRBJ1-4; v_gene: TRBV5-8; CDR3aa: CASSSRQPRTNEKLFF
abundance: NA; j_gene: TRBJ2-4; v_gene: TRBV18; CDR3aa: CASSPFPTGGLNIQYF
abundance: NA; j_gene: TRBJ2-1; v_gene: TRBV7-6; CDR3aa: CASSSSGTSGEQFF
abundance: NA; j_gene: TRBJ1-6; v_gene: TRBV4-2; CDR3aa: CASSQEGGRWASPLHF
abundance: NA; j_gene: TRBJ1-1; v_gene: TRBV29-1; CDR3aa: CSVDHSGAFF
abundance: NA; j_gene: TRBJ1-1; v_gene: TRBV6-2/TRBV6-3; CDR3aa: CASSYSPGFTEAFF
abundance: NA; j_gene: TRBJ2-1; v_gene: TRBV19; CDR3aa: CATQDLAGKINEQFF
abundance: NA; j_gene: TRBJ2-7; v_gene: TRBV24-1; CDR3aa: CATSDYGQGLHEQYF
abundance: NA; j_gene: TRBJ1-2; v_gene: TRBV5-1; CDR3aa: CASSLVQLNYGYTF
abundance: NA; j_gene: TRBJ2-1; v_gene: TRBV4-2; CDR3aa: CASSQDGSSGRFNEQFF
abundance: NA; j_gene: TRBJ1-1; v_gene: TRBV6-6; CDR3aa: CASSSTGGTEAFF
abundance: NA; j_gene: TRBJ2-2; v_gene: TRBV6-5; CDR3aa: CASSYSAGLGAGELFF
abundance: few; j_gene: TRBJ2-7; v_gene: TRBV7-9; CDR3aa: CASSSRTSVSYEQYF
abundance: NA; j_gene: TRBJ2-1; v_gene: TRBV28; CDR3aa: CASKQVSTFF
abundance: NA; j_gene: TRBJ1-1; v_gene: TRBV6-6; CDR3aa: CASGQGLYTEAFF
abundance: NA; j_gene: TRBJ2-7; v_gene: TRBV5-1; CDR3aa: CASSVQGTYYEQYF
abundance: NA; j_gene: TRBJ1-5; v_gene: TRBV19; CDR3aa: CASSIIGSNQPQHF
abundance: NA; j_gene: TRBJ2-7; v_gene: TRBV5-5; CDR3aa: CASSLAGTYEQYF
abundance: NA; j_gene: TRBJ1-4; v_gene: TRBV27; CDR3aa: CASSLGSTGKLFF
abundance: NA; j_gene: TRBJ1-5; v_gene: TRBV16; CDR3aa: CASSGGRPQHF
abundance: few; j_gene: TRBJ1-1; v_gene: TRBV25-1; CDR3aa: CASSEWRGRDTEAFF
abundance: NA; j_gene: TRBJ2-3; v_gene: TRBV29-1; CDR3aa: CSVDILPGDTQYF
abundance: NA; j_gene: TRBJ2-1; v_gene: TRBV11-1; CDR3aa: CASSPLPDLAGVEQFF
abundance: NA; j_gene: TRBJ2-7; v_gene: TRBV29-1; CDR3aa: CSVEDPVEGLGSSYEQYF
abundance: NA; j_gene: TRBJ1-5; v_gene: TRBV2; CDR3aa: CASTITGGPNQPQHF
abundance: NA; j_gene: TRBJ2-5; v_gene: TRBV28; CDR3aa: CASSSIAGEETQYF
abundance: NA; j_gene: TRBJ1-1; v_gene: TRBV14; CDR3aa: CASSQMTGGGITEAFF
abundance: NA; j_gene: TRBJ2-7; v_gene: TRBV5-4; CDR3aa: CASSSGTRVDEQYF
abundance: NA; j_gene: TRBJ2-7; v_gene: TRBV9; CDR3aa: CASSVEAGSFYEQYF
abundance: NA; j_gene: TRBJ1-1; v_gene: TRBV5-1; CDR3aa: CASSPWTGSNTEAFF
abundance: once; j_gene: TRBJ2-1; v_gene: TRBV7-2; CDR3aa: CASSTLPGREQFF
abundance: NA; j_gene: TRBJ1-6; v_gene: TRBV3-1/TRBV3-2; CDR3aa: CASSQGQPDNSPLHF
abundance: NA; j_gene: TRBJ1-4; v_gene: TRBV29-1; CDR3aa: CSVTGVNEKLFF
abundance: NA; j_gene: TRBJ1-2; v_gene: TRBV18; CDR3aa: CASSPGGGGGYTF
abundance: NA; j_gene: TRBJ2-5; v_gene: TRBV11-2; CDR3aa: CASRQGSQETQYF
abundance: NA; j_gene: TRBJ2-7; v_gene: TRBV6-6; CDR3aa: CASSLGLAGVREQYF
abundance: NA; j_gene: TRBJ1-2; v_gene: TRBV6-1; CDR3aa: CASSEDRAPPMNGYTF
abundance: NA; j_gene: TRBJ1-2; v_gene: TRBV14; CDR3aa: CASSQVQGGYGYTF
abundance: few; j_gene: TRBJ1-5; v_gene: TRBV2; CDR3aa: CASRGTGNQPQHF
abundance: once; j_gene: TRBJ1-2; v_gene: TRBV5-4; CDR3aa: CASQRQGARGYTF
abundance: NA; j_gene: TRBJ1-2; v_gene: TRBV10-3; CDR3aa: CAIQGKGSYGYTF
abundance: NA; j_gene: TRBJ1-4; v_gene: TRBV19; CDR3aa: CASSASGADEKLFF
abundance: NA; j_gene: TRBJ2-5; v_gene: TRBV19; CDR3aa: CASRPRGGPETQYF
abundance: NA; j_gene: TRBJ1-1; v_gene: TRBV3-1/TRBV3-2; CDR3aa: CASSQVSGNTEAFF
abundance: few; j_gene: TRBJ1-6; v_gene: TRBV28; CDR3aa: CASMYMANSPLHF
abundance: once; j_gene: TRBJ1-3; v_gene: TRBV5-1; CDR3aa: CASSAELLSGNTIYF
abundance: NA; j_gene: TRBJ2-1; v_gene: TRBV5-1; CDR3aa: CASSFSGIGRNEQFF
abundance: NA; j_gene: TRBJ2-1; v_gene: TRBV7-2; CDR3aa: CASSLAGLRIYNEQFF
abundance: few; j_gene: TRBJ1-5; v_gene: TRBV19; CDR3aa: CASRPEDRGLQPQHF
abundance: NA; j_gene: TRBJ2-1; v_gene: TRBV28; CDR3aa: CASSPRVGGYNEQFF
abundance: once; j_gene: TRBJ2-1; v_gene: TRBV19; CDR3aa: CASSQGIGSEDEQFF
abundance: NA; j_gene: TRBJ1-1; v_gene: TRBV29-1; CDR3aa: CSVSSGTVNTEAFF
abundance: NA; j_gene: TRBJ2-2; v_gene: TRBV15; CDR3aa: CATSSGANTGELFF